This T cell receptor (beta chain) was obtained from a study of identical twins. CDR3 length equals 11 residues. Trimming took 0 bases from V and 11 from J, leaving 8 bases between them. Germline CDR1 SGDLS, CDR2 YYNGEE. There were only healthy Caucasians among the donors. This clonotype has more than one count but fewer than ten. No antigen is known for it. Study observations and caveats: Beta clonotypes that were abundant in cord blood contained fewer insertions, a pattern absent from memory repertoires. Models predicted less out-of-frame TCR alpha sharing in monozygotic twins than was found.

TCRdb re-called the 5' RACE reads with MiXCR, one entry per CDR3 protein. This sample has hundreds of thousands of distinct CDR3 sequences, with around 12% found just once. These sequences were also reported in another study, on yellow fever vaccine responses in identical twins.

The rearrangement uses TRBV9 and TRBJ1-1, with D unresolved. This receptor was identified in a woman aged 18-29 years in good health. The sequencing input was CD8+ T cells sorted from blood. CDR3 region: CASSVATGAFF. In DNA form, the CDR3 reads TGTGCCAGCAGCGTAGCTACGGGGGCTTTCTTT.